The 14 T cell receptor beta chains presented below share a single source sample, sequenced in a study of PD-1 blockade in classical Hodgkin lymphoma. The table came from immunoSEQ multiplex PCR; TCRdb's copy has only in-frame clones and leaves some out. The sample gives about 35,000 clones, approximately 92% of which show up once; over 0.2% is in the top ten. Patients all relapsed after autologous stem cell transplantation, and there was variation in brentuximab vedotin exposure. Researchers report purifying CD4+ T cells from thawed PBMCs by magnetic negative selection. This specimen consisted of CD4+ T cells from blood, obtained at baseline. These receptors originate from a human donor with classical Hodgkin lymphoma.

The chain is built from TRBV30 and TRBJ2-7; tentative D call: TRBD2 (5 bases). There are 13 residues in the CDR3. Between the trimmed V and J ends, which lost 0 bases and 5 bases, there was a span of 11 bases. From germline, CDR1 is GTSNPN and CDR2 SVGIG (reference sequence). DNA for the CDR3: TGTGCCTGGAGTGTACACCCCGGGGACGAGCAGTACTTC. Amino acid sequence: CAWSVHPGDEQYF.

This chain connects TRBV9 to TRBJ2-1; TRBD2 agrees at 7 bases. The J segment lost 2 bases and the V segment lost 4 bases, leaving 12 bases of the junction unmatched. Germline V gives CDR1 SGDLS, CDR2 YYNGEE. The CDR3 consists of 17 residues. The CDR3, as DNA: TGTGCCAGCAGCCTCGCCCCCCCGGGACTACCCTACAATGAGCAGTTCTTC. This translates into CASSLAPPGLPYNEQFF.

The chain has TRBV6-1 and TRBJ2-4, with unresolved D. Trimming cost V 4 bases and J 0 bases, with 10 bases left between them. The CDR3 runs 15 residues. In germline, CDR1 is MNHNS, CDR2 SASEGT. The CDR3, as DNA: TGTGCCAGCAGTGGAGCCCAAGTAGCCAAAAACATTCAGTACTTC. It specifies CASSGAQVAKNIQYF.

This clone was observed a single time. This chain links TRBV7-3 with TRBJ1-3; D is unclear. Trimming took 3 bases from V and 0 from J, leaving 9 bases between them. The V gene's germline CDR1 is SGHTA and CDR2 FQGTGA. The CDR3 extends over 15 amino acids. CDR3 residues: CASSLGGYSGNTIYF. CDR3 DNA: TGTGCCAGCAGCTTGGGAGGGTACTCTGGAAACACCATATATTTT.

The rearrangement uses TRBV27 and TRBJ2-3; D gene uncertain. V lost 5 bases, J lost 2 bases, and 5 bases lay in between. The V gene's germline CDR1 is MNHEY and CDR2 SMNVEV (reference sequence). This CDR3 contains 12 residues. The chain's CDR3 is CASSRNTDTQYF. CDR3 coding DNA: TGTGCCAGCAGTCGTAACACAGATACGCAGTATTTT.

Comment on this clone: The junction departs from germline at one end; a sequencing error may be responsible. The V gene is TRBV7-7, the J gene TRBJ2-6; 8 positions match TRBD1. Looked up from germline, CDR1 is SSHAT and CDR2 is FNYEAQ (reference sequence). The CDR3 consists of 18 residues. CDR3 sequence (DNA): TGTGCTAGCAGCTTAGAACCCCCTCAGGGGGCAGGGGCCAACGTCCTGACTTTC. Amino acid sequence: CASSLEPPQGAGANVLTF.

The gene calls are TRBV7-6 and TRBJ2-5; D call uncertain. CDR1 is SGHVS, CDR2 FNYEAQ, per germline. Trimming took off 1 base at V and 1 base at J, with 13 bases between the two ends. The CDR3 has 16 amino acids. The CDR3 DNA sequence: TGTGCCAGCAGCTTAGTGTCGCATCAAGGCCAAGAGACCCAGTACTTC. It translates to CASSLVSHQGQETQYF.

This chain joins TRBV7-9 and TRBJ1-1, with D hard to call. The germline V gene has CDR1 SEHNR and CDR2 FQNEAQ (reference sequence). V gave up 1 base and J gave up 4 bases, with 10 bases separating them. The CDR3 contains 14 residues. The CDR3 DNA is TGTGCCAGCAGCTTAGAGAGCAGGAGCACTGAAGCTTTCTTT. It yields the protein CASSLESRSTEAFF.

In this sample, this clone turned up once. This rearrangement joins TRBV19 to TRBJ2-1; 10 bases fit TRBD2. The germline gives CDR1 LNHDA, CDR2 SQIVND (reference sequence). This CDR3 spans 18 amino acids. V shed 0 bases and J 2 bases; nucleotides not matched to a gene: 7. The CDR3 reads CASSIERILAGTYNEQFF. CDR3 in DNA: TGTGCCAGTAGTATAGAGCGTATACTAGCGGGAACCTACAATGAGCAGTTCTTC. Drawing the rest from reference TRBV19 and TRBJ2-1, the complete variable domain is DGGITQSPKYLFRKEGQNVTLSCEQNLNHDAMYWYRQDPGQGLRLIYYSQIVNDFQKGDIAEGYSVSREKKESFPLTVTSAQKNPTAFYLCASSIERILAGTYNEQFFGPGTRLTVL.

The chain is built from TRBV10-3 and TRBJ2-1; D gene unclear. The CDR3 consists of 16 residues. CDR1 is ENHRY and CDR2 is SYGVKD in the germline V gene. The V end was cut by 4 bases, the J end by 0 bases, with 13 bases between. In DNA form, the CDR3 reads TGTGCCATCAGTGTCCAAGGGCGGAACTCCTACAATGAGCAGTTCTTC. Translating gives CAISVQGRNSYNEQFF.

The V gene is TRBV7-3, the J gene TRBJ2-3, with 7 positions matching TRBD2. Per the germline V gene, CDR1 is SGHTA and CDR2 is FQGTGA. The trim removed 5 bases at V and 8 bases at J, leaving 7 bases unmatched. CDR3 length: 13 amino acids. This CDR3 reads CASSARLAPTQYF. The CDR3 nucleotides read TGTGCCAGCAGCGCCAGACTAGCCCCTACGCAGTATTTT.

The chain couples TRBV5-4 to TRBJ2-2; D possibly corresponds to TRBD1 (6 bases). The V gene lost 0 bases and the J gene lost 5 bases, with 8 bases spanning the gap. CDR1 is SGHNT, CDR2 YYREEE, per germline (reference sequence). This CDR3 contains 14 residues. CDR3 DNA: TGTGCCAGCAGCTTGGCAGGGGTTACCGGGGAGCTGTTTTTT. Its protein is CASSLAGVTGELFF.

The J gene is TRBJ1-1, the V gene TRBV7-3; D is uncertain. V shed 5 bases and J shed 1 base, with 11 bases lying between them. The germline V gene has CDR1 SGHTA and CDR2 FQGTGA. The CDR3 is 14 amino acids. CDR3 amino acids: CASSHLNQNTEAFF. In DNA, the CDR3 is TGTGCCAGCAGCCATCTTAATCAGAACACTGAAGCTTTCTTT.

The rearrangement links TRBV19 to TRBJ1-2; 9 nucleotides match TRBD1. This CDR3 has 14 residues. The trim removed 7 bases at V and 4 bases at J, leaving 7 bases unmatched. Germline values: CDR1 LNHDA, CDR2 SQIVND (reference sequence). CDR3 sequence reads: CASTRDRAGYGYTF. CDR3 coding DNA: TGTGCCAGTACCAGGGACAGGGCTGGCTATGGCTACACCTTC.